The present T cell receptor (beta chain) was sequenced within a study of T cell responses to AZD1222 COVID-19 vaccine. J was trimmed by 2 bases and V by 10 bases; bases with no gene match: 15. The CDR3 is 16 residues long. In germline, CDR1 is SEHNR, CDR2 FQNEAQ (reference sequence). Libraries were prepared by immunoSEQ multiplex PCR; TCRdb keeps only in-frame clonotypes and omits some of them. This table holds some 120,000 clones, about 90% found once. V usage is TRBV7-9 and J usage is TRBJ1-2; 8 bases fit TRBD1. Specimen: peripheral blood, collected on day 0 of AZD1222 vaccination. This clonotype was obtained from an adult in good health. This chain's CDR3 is CATSTGTGDWNYGYTF. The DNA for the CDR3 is TGTGCCACCTCGACCGGGACAGGTGACTGGAACTATGGCTACACCTTC.